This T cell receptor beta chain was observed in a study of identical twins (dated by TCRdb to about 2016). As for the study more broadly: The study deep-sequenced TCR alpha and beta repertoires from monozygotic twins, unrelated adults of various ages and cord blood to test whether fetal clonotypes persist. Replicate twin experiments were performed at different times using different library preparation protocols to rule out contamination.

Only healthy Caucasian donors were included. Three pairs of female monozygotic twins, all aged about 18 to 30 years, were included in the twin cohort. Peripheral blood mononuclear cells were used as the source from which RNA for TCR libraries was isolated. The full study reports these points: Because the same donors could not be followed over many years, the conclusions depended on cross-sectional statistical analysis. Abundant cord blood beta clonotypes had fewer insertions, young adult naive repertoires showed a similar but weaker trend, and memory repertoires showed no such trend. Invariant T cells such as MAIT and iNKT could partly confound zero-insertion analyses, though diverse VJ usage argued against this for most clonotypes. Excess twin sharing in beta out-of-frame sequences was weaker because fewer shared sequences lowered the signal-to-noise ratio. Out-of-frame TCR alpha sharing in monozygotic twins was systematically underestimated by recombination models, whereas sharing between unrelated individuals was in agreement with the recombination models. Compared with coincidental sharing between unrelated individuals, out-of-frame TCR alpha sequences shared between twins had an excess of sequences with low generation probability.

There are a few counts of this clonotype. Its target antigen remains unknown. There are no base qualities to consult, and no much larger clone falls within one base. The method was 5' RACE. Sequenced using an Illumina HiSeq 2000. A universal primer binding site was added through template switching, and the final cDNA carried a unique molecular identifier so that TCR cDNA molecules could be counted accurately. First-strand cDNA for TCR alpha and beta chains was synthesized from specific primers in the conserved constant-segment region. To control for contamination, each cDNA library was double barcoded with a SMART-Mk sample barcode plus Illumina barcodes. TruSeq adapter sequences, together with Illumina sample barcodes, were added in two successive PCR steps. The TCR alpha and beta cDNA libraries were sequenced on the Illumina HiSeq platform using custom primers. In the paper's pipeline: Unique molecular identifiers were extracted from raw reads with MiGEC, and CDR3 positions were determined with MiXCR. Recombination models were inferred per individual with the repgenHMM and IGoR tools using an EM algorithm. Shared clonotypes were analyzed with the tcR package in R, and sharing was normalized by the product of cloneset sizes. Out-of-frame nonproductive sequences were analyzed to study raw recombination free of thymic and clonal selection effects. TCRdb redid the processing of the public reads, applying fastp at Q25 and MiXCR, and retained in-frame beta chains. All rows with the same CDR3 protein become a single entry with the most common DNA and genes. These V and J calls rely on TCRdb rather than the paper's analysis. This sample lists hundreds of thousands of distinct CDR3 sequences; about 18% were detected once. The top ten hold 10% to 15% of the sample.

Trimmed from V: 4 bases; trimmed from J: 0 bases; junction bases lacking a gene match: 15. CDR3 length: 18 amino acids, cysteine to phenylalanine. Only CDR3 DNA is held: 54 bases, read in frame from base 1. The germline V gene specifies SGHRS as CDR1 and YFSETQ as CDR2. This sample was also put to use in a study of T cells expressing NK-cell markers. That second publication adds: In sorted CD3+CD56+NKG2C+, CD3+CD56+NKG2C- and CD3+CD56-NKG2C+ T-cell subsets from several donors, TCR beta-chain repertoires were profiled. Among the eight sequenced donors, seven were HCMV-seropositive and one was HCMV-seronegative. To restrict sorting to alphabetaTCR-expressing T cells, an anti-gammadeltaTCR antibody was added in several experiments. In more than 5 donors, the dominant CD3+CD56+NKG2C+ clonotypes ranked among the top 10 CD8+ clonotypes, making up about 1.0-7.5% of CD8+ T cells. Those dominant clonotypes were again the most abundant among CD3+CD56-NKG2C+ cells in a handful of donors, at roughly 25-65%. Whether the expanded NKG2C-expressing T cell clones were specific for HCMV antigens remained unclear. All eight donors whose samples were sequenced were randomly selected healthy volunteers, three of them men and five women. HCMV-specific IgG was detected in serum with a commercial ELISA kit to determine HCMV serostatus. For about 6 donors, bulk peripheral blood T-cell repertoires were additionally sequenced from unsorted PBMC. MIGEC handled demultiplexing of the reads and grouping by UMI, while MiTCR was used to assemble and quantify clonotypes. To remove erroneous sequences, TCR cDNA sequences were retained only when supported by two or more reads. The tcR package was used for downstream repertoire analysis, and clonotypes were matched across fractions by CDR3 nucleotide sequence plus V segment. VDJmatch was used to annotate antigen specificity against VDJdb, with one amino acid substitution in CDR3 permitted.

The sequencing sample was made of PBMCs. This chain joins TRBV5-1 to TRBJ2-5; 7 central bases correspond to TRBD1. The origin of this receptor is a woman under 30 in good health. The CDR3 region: CASSGEQRGPMYQETQYF. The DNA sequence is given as TGCGCCAGCAGCGGCGAGCAAAGGGGGCCGATGTACCAAGAGACCCAGTACTTC.